The 31 T cell receptor beta chains presented below share a single source sample, sequenced in a study of blood T cell repertoires in COVID-19. Using immunoSEQ multiplex PCR, the repertoire was profiled, and TCRdb retains in-frame clones only, with some absent. The data show 200,000 to 250,000 clones, 80% to 90% seen once. Sequencing input: peripheral blood. Receptor source: a man older than 75 with acute or convalescent COVID-19.

CDR3 sequence (DNA): TGTGCCAGCAGCTTAGCCCAACTAGCGGGCAACAACAATGAGCAGTTCTTC. Its translation: CASSLAQLAGNNNEQFF. This chain links TRBV11-3 with TRBJ2-1; 9 bases are a match to TRBD2. The ends lost 1 base at V and 5 bases at J; junction bases unmatched: 9. Germline CDR1 reads SGHNT; CDR2 reads YENEEA. This CDR3 region has 17 residues. The entire variable domain, with the rest obtained from reference TRBV11-3 and TRBJ2-1, is as follows: EAGVVQSPRYKIIEKKQPVAFWCNPISGHNTLYWYLQNLGQGPELLIRYENEEAVDDSQLPKDRFSAERLKGVDSTLKIQPAELGDSAVYLCASSLAQLAGNNNEQFFGPGTRLTVL.

This rearrangement joins TRBV28 to TRBJ1-1; 8 bases match TRBD1. Germline lookup yields CDR1 MDHEN and CDR2 SYDVKM. V lost 9 bases, J lost 7 bases, and 10 bases stayed unmatched. There are 13 residues in the CDR3. As DNA, the CDR3 is TGTGCCAGTCTCCTCAGGGGGCGGAATGAAGCTTTCTTT. Protein product: CASLLRGRNEAFF.

The rearrangement links TRBV6-5 to TRBJ1-1, with D perhaps TRBD1 (6 bases). V was cut by 3 bases and J by 4 bases, with 12 bases left in between. The CDR3 is made up of 14 amino acids. Germline-derived CDR1 and CDR2 are MNHEY and SVGAGI. The CDR3 nucleotides read TGTGCCAGCAGTTATTCGCTCAGGGGCACTGAAGCTTTCTTT. This sequence encodes CASSYSLRGTEAFF.

The chain is built from TRBV19 and TRBJ1-1; D ambiguous. Germline-derived CDR1 and CDR2 are LNHDA and SQIVND (reference sequence). This CDR3 region has 14 residues. V was pared by 4 bases and J by 3 bases, with 12 bases between. CDR3 bases: TGTGCCAGTAGTAATACAAGGCGGGACACTGAAGCTTTCTTT. Translating it yields CASSNTRRDTEAFF.

V and J are TRBV6-5 and TRBJ1-4; 7 bases are a match to TRBD1. V shed 7 bases, J shed 2 bases, and the junction held 7 bases outside the gene matches. The CDR3 contains 15 residues. Germline CDR1 MNHEY, CDR2 SVGAGI. The CDR3 reads CASTRQGGTNEKLFF. In DNA form, the CDR3 reads TGTGCCAGCACCAGACAGGGAGGCACTAATGAAAAACTGTTTTTT.

The V call is TRBV30, the J call TRBJ1-1; the match to TRBD1 covers 8 bases. This CDR3 has 13 amino acids. V dropped 5 bases and J dropped 4; count of bases not matched to a gene: 6. CDR1 and CDR2 from the germline V gene are GTSNPN and SVGIG (reference sequence). This chain's CDR3 is CAWATGGSTEAFF. The CDR3, as DNA: TGTGCCTGGGCTACAGGGGGTAGCACTGAAGCTTTCTTT.

The V call is TRBV23-1, the J call TRBJ2-2; 8 nucleotides agree with TRBD2. TRBV23-1 belongs to the ORF category, with a function that is uncertain. The V gene end was trimmed by 8 bases and the J gene end by 3 bases; junction bases not matched to a gene: 23. This CDR3 contains 20 residues. CDR3 DNA sequence: TGCGCCAGCCCGCGAATCCTCCCGGGACTAGAGGTCGAGGACACCGGGGAGCTGTTTTTT. Translated: CASPRILPGLEVEDTGELFF.

The chain joins TRBV6-6 to TRBJ1-2; TRBD1 matches at 7 bases. V lost 5 bases, J lost 8 bases, and 8 bases stayed unmatched. The CDR3 loop spans 13 amino acids. Germline CDR1 reads MNHNY; CDR2 reads SVGAGI (reference sequence). CDR3 sequence (DNA): TGTGCCAGCAGTCCGAACAGGGGCTGGGGCTACACCTTC. The encoded protein is CASSPNRGWGYTF.

This rearrangement joins TRBV18 to TRBJ2-1, with 12 bases aligning to TRBD1. J was trimmed by 2 bases and V by 3 bases; bases with no gene match: 8. This CDR3 spans 18 amino acids. Per the germline V gene, CDR1 is KGHSH and CDR2 is LQKENI. CDR3 residues: CASSPLGQGAGTYNEQFF. The DNA for the CDR3 is TGTGCCAGCTCACCCCTGGGACAGGGGGCGGGTACCTACAATGAGCAGTTCTTC.

The rearrangement joins TRBV6-1 to TRBJ1-6; no clear D. Germline CDR1 MNHNS, CDR2 SASEGT. V lost 1 base to trimming and J lost 4 bases, with 8 bases between them. The length of the CDR3 is 15 residues. The CDR3 nucleotides read TGTGCCAGCAGTGAAGGCGGAGGGTATAATTCACCCCTCCACTTT. Translation gives CASSEGGGYNSPLHF.

V is TRBV5-5 and J is TRBJ2-5; 15 nucleotides line up with TRBD2. The J segment lost 2 bases and the V segment lost 3 bases, leaving 2 bases of the junction unmatched. This CDR3 spans 16 amino acids. Germline assignment: CDR1 SGHKS and CDR2 YYEKEE (reference sequence). The CDR3 DNA reads TGTGCCAGCAGCTGGGGGACTAGCGGGAGGCAAGAGACCCAGTACTTC. Protein sequence: CASSWGTSGRQETQYF.

The CDR3 nucleotides read TGTGCCAGCTCACAAACTAGCGGGAGTCAAGAGACCCAGTACTTC. It translates to CASSQTSGSQETQYF. The V gene is TRBV18, the J gene TRBJ2-5, with 11 bases identical to TRBD2. Germline loops: CDR1 KGHSH, CDR2 LQKENI. The CDR3 is made up of 15 amino acids. J lost 2 bases, V lost 4 bases, and 3 bases had no gene match.

In this sample, this clone turned up once. The V and J genes are TRBV7-9 and TRBJ2-6; maybe TRBD1 (6 bases). Trimming stripped 5 bases from V and 9 bases from J, with 11 bases between. This CDR3 comprises 13 residues. Germline V CDR1 and CDR2: SEHNR, FQNEAQ (reference sequence). The chain's CDR3 is CASSTGTSNVLTF. In DNA, the CDR3 is TGTGCCAGCAGCACCGGGACAAGCAACGTCCTGACTTTC.

V usage is TRBV3-1 (or the pseudogene TRBV3-2) and J usage is TRBJ2-3; tentative D call: TRBD1 (5 bases). This CDR3 spans 11 amino acids. Germline V gene data show CDR1 as LGHDT and CDR2 as YNNKEL (reference sequence). Trimming shortened V by 2 bases and J by 13 bases, and 10 bases separated the two germline ends. Here the CDR3 DNA reads TGTGCCAGCAGCCAATATGGACAAAAGTATTTT. Protein sequence: CASSQYGQKYF.

The V and J genes are TRBV7-9 and TRBJ1-2; 8 nucleotides match TRBD1. The CDR3 runs 13 residues. Germline-derived CDR1 and CDR2 are SEHNR and FQNEAQ (reference sequence). V lost 4 bases to trimming and J lost 8 bases; unmatched junction nucleotides: 6. CDR3 sequence: CASSSDRVSGYTF. The CDR3, as DNA: TGTGCCAGCAGCTCGGACAGGGTTAGCGGCTACACCTTC.

This clone was detected only once. This sequence joins TRBV6-5 and TRBJ1-4, with D possibly matching TRBD1 (6 bases). The CDR3 is 15 residues long. Germline CDR1 reads MNHEY; CDR2 reads SVGAGI. V was pared by 5 bases and J by 8 bases, with 18 bases between. CDR3 nucleotide sequence: TGTGCCAGCAGTACAGGGTATTTAGGATACGAAAAACTGTTTTTT. Translating it yields CASSTGYLGYEKLFF.

As DNA, the CDR3 is TGTGCCAGCAGTGACAGGGGGGCCCAAGAGACCCAGTACTTC. The encoded protein is CASSDRGAQETQYF. The chain combines TRBV7-2 with TRBJ2-5, with TRBD1 matching over 9 bases. The CDR3 spans 14 residues. The V segment lost 6 bases and the J segment 1 base; nucleotides outside the gene matches: 3. In germline, CDR1 is SGHTA, CDR2 FQGNSA.

The chain links TRBV24-1 to TRBJ2-7, with TRBD1 identical over 11 bases. CDR1 is KGHDR, CDR2 SFDVKD, per germline. There are 16 residues in the CDR3. Trimming took 6 bases from V and 4 from J; bases not matched to a gene: 10. CDR3 in amino acids: CATSSSGQGGSYEQYF. For the CDR3, the DNA is TGTGCCACCAGTTCCTCGGGACAGGGGGGTTCATACGAGCAGTACTTC.

This rearrangement joins TRBV7-3 to TRBJ2-3; no firm D call. This CDR3 is 14 amino acids long. CDR1 and CDR2 from the germline V gene are SGHTA and FQGTGA. V lost 5 bases and J lost 5, with 14 bases in between. CDR3 nucleotides: TGTGCCAGCAGCGTAAGTCGTCTAGGAGATACGCAGTATTTT. Protein product: CASSVSRLGDTQYF.

The chain recombines TRBV7-2 with TRBJ2-7, with D possibly matching TRBD2 (6 bases). This CDR3 has 16 residues. V lost 0 bases and J 2 bases, leaving 14 bases between the germline ends. The germline CDR1 and CDR2 sequences are SGHTA and FQGNSA. CDR3 residues: CASSLAGGMGTYEQYF. DNA for the CDR3: TGTGCCAGCAGCTTAGCTGGCGGGATGGGGACCTACGAGCAGTACTTC.

This clone was detected only a few times. V and J are TRBV6-5 and TRBJ1-2; TRBD1 matches 8 bases. This CDR3 region has 13 residues. Trimming cost V 3 bases and J 7 bases; bases outside gene matches: 4. CDR1 and CDR2 from the germline V gene are MNHEY and SVGAGI. CDR3 region: CASSYRGTGGYTF. CDR3 DNA: TGTGCCAGCAGTTATCGTGGGACAGGTGGCTACACCTTC.

The J gene is TRBJ1-5, the V gene TRBV2; TRBD1 might be the D (6 bases). The CDR3 covers 13 residues. The V end lost 7 bases, the J end lost 3 bases, and 10 bases lay between the germline ends. Germline V CDR1 and CDR2: SNHLY, FYNNEI. This CDR3 is CASTGQINQPQHF. The DNA of the CDR3 is TGTGCCAGCACCGGACAGATCAATCAGCCCCAGCATTTT.

The V gene is TRBV30, the J gene TRBJ1-6; D gene unclear. CDR1 GTSNPN and CDR2 SVGIG come from the germline V gene (reference sequence). The CDR3 length is 14 residues. With 6 bases removed from V and 0 bases from J, the gap between germline ends came to 9 bases. CDR3 bases: TGTGCCTGCCGGGGTAGCTCCTATAATTCACCCCTCCACTTT. This codes for CACRGSSYNSPLHF.

The rearrangement joins TRBV6-4 to TRBJ2-3; possibly TRBD1 for D (7 bases). V lost 0 bases and J lost 3, with 13 bases in between. CDR1 and CDR2 (germline): MRHNA, SNTAGT. The CDR3 runs 16 residues. CDR3 sequence reads: CASSDSGRGRTDTQYF. CDR3 coding DNA: TGTGCCAGCAGTGACTCTGGCAGGGGGAGGACAGATACGCAGTATTTT.

DNA for the CDR3: TGTGCTAGTGGTACTTGGACAGCTGAAGCTTTCTTT. This encodes CASGTWTAEAFF. V is TRBV12-5 and J is TRBJ1-1, with D maybe TRBD1 (6 bases). The CDR3 length is 12 residues. V dropped 5 bases and J dropped 6 bases, with 10 bases sitting between them. Germline CDR1 LGHNT, CDR2 FRNRAP.

V usage is TRBV29-1 and J usage is TRBJ2-7; 7 nucleotides align to TRBD2. Trimming took 4 bases from V and 5 from J; bases not matched to a gene: 5. CDR3 length: 12 amino acids. CDR1 is SQVTM, CDR2 ANQGSEA, per germline. Written as DNA, the CDR3 is TGCAGCGTTGTGGGAGGGGAACACGAGCAGTACGTC. It specifies CSVVGGEHEQYV.

V and J are TRBV15 and TRBJ1-1; no clear D. The CDR3 is made up of 14 amino acids. Trimming removed 2 bases at V and 3 bases at J, with 10 bases between. Germline-derived CDR1 and CDR2 are LNHNV and YYDKDF (reference sequence). In nucleotides, the CDR3 is TGTGCCACCAGCAGATTACAAAGCGACACTGAAGCTTTCTTT. Translated, it gives CATSRLQSDTEAFF.

The chain has TRBV24-1 and TRBJ2-1, with 9 positions matching TRBD1. The CDR3 runs to 16 residues. Losses at the gene ends were 4 bases for V and 5 bases for J; bases not matched to a gene: 8. The germline gives CDR1 KGHDR, CDR2 SFDVKD. The DNA for the CDR3 is TGTGCCACCAGTGAGGCCGGGACAGGGAACGACAATGAGCAGTTCTTC. Protein: CATSEAGTGNDNEQFF.

The chain couples TRBV3-1 (or the pseudogene TRBV3-2) to TRBJ2-4; 8 bases line up with TRBD1. J was trimmed by 6 bases and V by 0 bases; bases with no gene match: 7. The CDR3 is 16 residues long. Germline lookup yields CDR1 LGHDT and CDR2 YNNKEL (reference sequence). The CDR3 DNA sequence: TGTGCCAGCAGCCAAGATCCGGGACAGGTTTTAAACATTCAGTACTTC. It is translated as CASSQDPGQVLNIQYF.

V usage is TRBV19 and J usage is TRBJ1-2; D uncertain. CDR1 is LNHDA, CDR2 SQIVND, per germline (reference sequence). The CDR3 totals 11 residues. Trimming left V 6 bases short and J 2 bases short, with 4 bases between. CDR3 amino acids: CASSENYGYTF. The CDR3, as DNA: TGTGCCAGTAGCGAGAACTATGGCTACACCTTC. Full variable domain (rest looked up from reference TRBV19 and TRBJ1-2): DGGITQSPKYLFRKEGQNVTLSCEQNLNHDAMYWYRQDPGQGLRLIYYSQIVNDFQKGDIAEGYSVSREKKESFPLTVTSAQKNPTAFYLCASSENYGYTFGSGTRLTVV.

The chain employs TRBV7-2 and TRBJ2-5; TRBD2 aligns across 13 bases. The CDR3 is made up of 16 amino acids. Germline V gene lookup returns CDR1 SGHTA and CDR2 FQGNSA. V shed 6 bases, J shed 5 bases, and the junction held 9 bases outside the gene matches. CDR3 loop: CASRRTGTSGIETQYF. The DNA for the CDR3 is TGTGCCAGCAGACGTACCGGGACTAGCGGGATTGAGACCCAGTACTTC.